Reported below is one T cell receptor beta chain. Its matching antigen is unknown. Per the germline V gene, CDR1 is SGDLS and CDR2 is YYNGEE. The length of the CDR3 is 14 residues. J gave up 8 bases and V 4 bases, and 6 bases lay outside the gene matches. The sample comes from a study of cytomegalovirus exposure and HLA in healthy donors. Study findings and constraints: In a later analysis, TCR beta V- and J-gene trimming showed a link to a missense DCLRE1C variant.

The primer mix had 60 Vbeta and 13 Jbeta primers. The method was immunoSEQ multiplex PCR; TCRdb's version includes in-frame clones alone and lacks a portion of them. The sample consists of 75,000 to 100,000 clones, more than 70% of them appearing once. V is TRBV9 and J is TRBJ1-4, with TRBD1 identical over 9 bases. This sequence originates from a woman in her sixties or seventies in good health and CMV-seropositive. The sequenced sample consisted of PBMCs. CDR3 protein: CASSSGQGKEKLFF. In DNA form, the CDR3 reads TGTGCCAGCAGCTCGGGACAGGGAAAAGAAAAACTGTTTTTT.